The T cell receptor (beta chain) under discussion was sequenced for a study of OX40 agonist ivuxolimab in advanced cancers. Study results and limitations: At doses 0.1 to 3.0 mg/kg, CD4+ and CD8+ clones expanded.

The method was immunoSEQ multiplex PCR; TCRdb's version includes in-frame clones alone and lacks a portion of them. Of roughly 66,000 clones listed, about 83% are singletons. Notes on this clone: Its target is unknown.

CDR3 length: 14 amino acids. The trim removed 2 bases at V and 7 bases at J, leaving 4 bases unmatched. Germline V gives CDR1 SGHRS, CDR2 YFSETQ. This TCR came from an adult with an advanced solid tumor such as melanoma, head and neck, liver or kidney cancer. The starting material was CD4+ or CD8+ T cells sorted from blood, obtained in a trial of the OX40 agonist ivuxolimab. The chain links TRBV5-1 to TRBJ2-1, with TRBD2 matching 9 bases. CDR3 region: CASSFSGSVNEQFF. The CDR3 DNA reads TGCGCCAGCAGCTTTAGCGGGAGTGTAAATGAGCAGTTCTTC.